This entry is about one TCR beta chain. Seattle's cohort entered during active infection and was followed longitudinally. The entry originates in a study of blood T cell repertoires in COVID-19. For the study at large: Italy, Spain and the United States were the sources of the convalescent and acute COVID-19 samples. PBMCs, B-cell-depleted T cells, or T cells provided the cDNA or gDNA that made up the material.

Germline loops: CDR1 LNHNV, CDR2 YYDKDF (reference sequence). This CDR3 region has 15 residues. The junction had 10 bases not matched to a gene; V was cut back by 6 bases and J by 3 bases. Per the study methods: Scientists estimated how many nucleated cells there were by amplifying reference gene primers. Produced via immunoSEQ multiplex PCR; TCRdb's table is partial and in-frame only. The DNA was the basis for D and trimming; V, J and clone size are from that table. The repertoire holds just under 65,000 clones, with around four fifths as singletons. The sequence derives from a man in his sixties with COVID-19, enrolled during active disease. This chain links TRBV15 with TRBJ2-7, with 8 bases that match TRBD1. Material for sequencing was peripheral blood. CDR3 residues: CATSRNRDRIYEQYF. The DNA of the CDR3 is TGTGCCACCAGTAGAAACCGGGACAGGATCTACGAGCAGTACTTC.